The table lists the clone carrying this T cell receptor beta chain with many counts. This sample is drawn from a study of T cells in Graves' hyperthyroidism and ophthalmopathy. Per germline, CDR1 MNHEY and CDR2 SVGEGT. The CDR3 is 17 amino acids. V lost 1 base and J lost 5; bases outside the gene matches: 6. The investigators amplified TCR beta CDR3 regions from RNA transcripts. The HTBI primer set served for first-round RT-PCR of the TCR CDR3. TCRdb re-derived calls from the multiplex PCR reads in MiXCR, one entry per CDR3 protein. The repertoire has fewer than 500,000 distinct CDR3 sequences, roughly 14% of them found once; the top ten carry approximately 13%.

The origin of this receptor is a man aged 18 to 29 with Graves' ophthalmopathy. This chain uses TRBV6-2 or TRBV6-3 with TRBJ2-7; TRBD2 aligns across 15 bases. Sequenced: blood. CDR3 in amino acids: CASSYLGLAGGKNEQYF. The DNA of the CDR3 is TGTGCCAGCAGTTACTTGGGACTAGCGGGAGGAAAGAACGAGCAGTACTTC.